This T cell receptor (beta chain) originates from a study of control samples from healthy donors and cancer patients. The assay was immunoSEQ multiplex PCR, and TCRdb's table has in-frame clones only and misses some. The table lists about 170,000 clones, roughly 95% of them singletons. CDR3 length equals 15 residues. CDR1 is KGHSY and CDR2 is FQNENV in the germline V gene. V was cut by 2 bases and J by 8 bases, with 18 bases left in between. This TCR was recovered from a woman aged 60 to 75 in good health. The V call is TRBV16, the J call TRBJ1-2; D gene unclear. Sequenced sample: blood. For the CDR3, the DNA is TGTGCCAGCAGCCAACGCGACACGACACGTCTGGGCTACACCTTC. This translates into CASSQRDTTRLGYTF.